The 13 T cell receptor beta chains below all came from one sample that was sequenced in a study of T cells in Graves' hyperthyroidism and ophthalmopathy. RNA transcripts served as the template for amplifying TCR beta CDR3 regions. TCR CDR3 regions were first amplified by RT-PCR with HTBI primers. In TCRdb, the multiplex PCR reads were re-called with MiXCR into one record per CDR3 protein. The sample has approximately 610,000 distinct CDR3 sequences, roughly 15% seen once. Specimen: blood. The receptors derive from a middle-aged woman with Graves' ophthalmopathy.

This clonotype was recorded at least ten times. The chain uses TRBV19 and TRBJ1-2; D ambiguous. The CDR3 has 14 amino acids. Germline assignment: CDR1 LNHDA and CDR2 SQIVND (reference sequence). With 3 bases removed from V and 6 bases from J, the gap between germline ends came to 14 bases. The CDR3 is CASSIRVGSNGYTF. The CDR3 region has the DNA TGTGCCAGTAGTATCCGGGTAGGGTCCAATGGCTACACCTTC. The full variable domain, completed using reference TRBV19 and TRBJ1-2, is DGGITQSPKYLFRKEGQNVTLSCEQNLNHDAMYWYRQDPGQGLRLIYYSQIVNDFQKGDIAEGYSVSREKKESFPLTVTSAQKNPTAFYLCASSIRVGSNGYTFGSGTRLTVV.

This clonotype was seen ten or more times. This rearrangement joins TRBV20-1 to TRBJ2-7, with 10 bases fitting TRBD2. The CDR3 runs to 17 residues. CDR1 DFQATT and CDR2 SNEGSKA come from the germline V gene (reference sequence). The V gene end was trimmed by 1 base and the J gene end by 3 bases; junction bases not matched to a gene: 12. In DNA, the CDR3 is TGCAGTGCTAGAGGAACTAGCGGGAAGGGAGAATTCTACGAGCAGTACTTC. The encoded protein is CSARGTSGKGEFYEQYF.

This clonotype was seen at least ten times. CDR3 DNA sequence: TGTGCCAGTAGTGGACGTCGACGGGCTGAAGCTTTCTTT. Its translation is CASSGRRRAEAFF. The chain links TRBV19 to TRBJ1-1; D uncertain. This CDR3 spans 13 amino acids. Per germline, CDR1 LNHDA and CDR2 SQIVND (reference sequence). The V end lost 5 bases, the J end lost 6 bases, and 13 bases lay between the germline ends.

This clonotype was seen repeatedly, ten times or more. The genes are TRBV6-2 or TRBV6-3 and TRBJ2-7; TRBD1 agrees at 7 bases. The CDR3 loop spans 14 amino acids. Germline CDR1 and CDR2: MNHEY and SVGEGT. V was clipped by 7 bases and J by 0 bases; unmatched bases: 6. This chain's CDR3 is CASIETGSSYEQYF. DNA for the CDR3: TGTGCCAGCATAGAGACAGGGAGCTCCTACGAGCAGTACTTC.

This chain links TRBV12-3 or TRBV12-4 with TRBJ1-2; D remains unclear. V gave up 4 bases and J gave up 4 bases, with 7 bases separating them. CDR3 length: 12 amino acids. In DNA, the CDR3 is TGTGCCAGCAGTTATGTTTCCTATGGCTACACCTTC. This gives the protein CASSYVSYGYTF.

This clonotype was observed many times. Here the CDR3 DNA reads TGTGCCAGCAGTTTCGGTGCGATGGAGACCCAGTACTTC. Its translation is CASSFGAMETQYF. The V and J genes are TRBV12-3 or TRBV12-4 and TRBJ2-5; D is ambiguous. With 3 bases removed from V and 5 bases from J, the gap between germline ends came to 10 bases. The length of the CDR3 is 13 residues.

This clonotype was seen repeatedly, ten times or more. V is TRBV13 and J is TRBJ1-3, with a weak D call TRBD1 (5 bases). The CDR3 is made up of 13 amino acids. The V gene lost 6 bases and the J gene lost 3 bases, with 9 bases spanning the gap. Germline CDR1 PRHDT, CDR2 FYEKMQ (reference sequence). The CDR3 loop is CASRRDVGNTIYF. The CDR3 nucleotides are TGTGCCAGCAGACGGGACGTTGGAAACACCATATATTTT.

This clonotype was seen more than once but under ten times. V gene TRBV30 combines with J gene TRBJ1-3; 7 positions agree with TRBD1. Losses at the gene ends were 0 bases for V and 5 bases for J; bases not matched to a gene: 4. This CDR3 is 14 amino acids long. Germline CDR1 reads GTSNPN; CDR2 reads SVGIG (reference sequence). CDR3 in amino acids: CAWSVTGSRNTIYF. The CDR3 DNA reads TGTGCCTGGAGTGTGACAGGGAGTAGAAACACCATATATTTT.

In the case of this clonotype: It may be a read error: a sequence one base away is much more abundant. This chain joins TRBV7-2 and TRBJ1-2; maybe TRBD1 (6 bases). Trimming pared 5 bases from V and 5 bases from J, leaving 9 bases between. CDR1 is SGHTA, CDR2 FQGNSA, per germline. The CDR3 extends over 12 amino acids. CDR3 sequence (DNA): TGTGCCAGCAGCGGTGGACAGTATGGCTACACCTTC. Its protein product is CASSGGQYGYTF.

This clonotype was seen a handful of times. The J gene is TRBJ2-7, the V gene TRBV18, with no clear D. Germline CDR1 and CDR2: KGHSH and LQKENI. The CDR3 contains 17 residues. V dropped 3 bases and J dropped 6 bases, with 24 bases sitting between them. The CDR3 DNA sequence: TGTGCCAGCTCACCTCTTTCCGCGGTGGGGAATGCCTGCGAGCAGTACTTC. Encoded protein: CASSPLSAVGNACEQYF.

This clonotype was found many times. CDR3 in amino acids: CSAKVGSGRYGYTF. The CDR3 DNA follows: TGCAGTGCCAAAGTGGGATCAGGGCGCTATGGCTACACCTTC. The chain recombines TRBV20-1 with TRBJ1-2; D is possibly TRBD1 (5 bases). The CDR3 extends over 14 amino acids. Germline values: CDR1 DFQATT, CDR2 SNEGSKA (reference sequence). Trimming shortened V by 6 bases and J by 4 bases, and 18 bases separated the two germline ends.

This clonotype was recorded at least ten times. The chain combines TRBV6-5 with TRBJ2-5, with D possibly being TRBD2 (6 bases). V was shortened by 0 bases and J by 5 bases, with 13 bases between the two germline ends. From germline, CDR1 is MNHEY and CDR2 SVGAGI. CDR3 length: 15 amino acids. CDR3: CASSYSQGRGETQYF. As DNA, the CDR3 is TGTGCCAGCAGTTACTCCCAGGGCCGGGGGGAGACCCAGTACTTC.

A note on this clonotype: A much bigger clone sits one base away, suggesting this may be a read error. This chain links TRBV12-3 or TRBV12-4 with TRBJ2-2; the D gene is possibly TRBD1 (5 bases). Trimming cost V 5 bases and J 5 bases, with 9 bases left between them. The CDR3 spans 13 residues. This CDR3 reads CASSPGWTGELFF. The CDR3 nucleotides read TGTGCCAGCAGTCCAGGGTGGACCGGGGAGCTGTTTTTT.